The 9 T cell receptor beta chains below were found in one sample sequenced in a study of identical twins. One entry per CDR3 protein results from TCRdb running MiXCR on the 5' RACE reads. The data show about 390,000 distinct CDR3 sequences, approximately 8.7% seen once. The sample taken for sequencing was naive T cells sorted from blood. These receptors all come from a woman aged 45-65 years in good health.

This clonotype was seen a few times. V usage is TRBV27 and J usage is TRBJ2-3, with 9 positions matching TRBD2. Germline V CDR1 and CDR2: MNHEY, SMNVEV (reference sequence). This CDR3 is 19 amino acids long. The V and J ends lost 4 bases and 1 base, in that order; junction bases with no gene match: 15. The CDR3 DNA sequence: TGTGCCAGCAGTTCAATCCCCCCGGTGGTAGCGGGAGGCACAGATACGCAGTATTTT. It translates to CASSSIPPVVAGGTDTQYF.

At least ten counts were recorded for this clonotype. The V call is TRBV21-1, the J call TRBJ2-7; TRBD2 was called by the table and not checked on the DNA. TRBV21-1 is tagged as a pseudogene. The length of the CDR3 is 20 residues. DNA of the CDR3: TGTGCCAGCGAACCCCCTTCGGATGGGGCGAGCGGGAGGGTAGACTACGAGCAGTACGTC. Its protein is CASEPPSDGASGRVDYEQYV.

The rearrangement uses TRBV5-6 and TRBJ2-7; TRBD2 is a possible D gene (6 bases). The germline V gene encodes CDR1 SGHDT and CDR2 YYEEEE. Deletions cut 0 bases from V and 3 bases from J, with 13 bases between. The CDR3 loop spans 15 amino acids. The CDR3 region is CASSLEVAAGYEQYF. CDR3 in DNA: TGTGCCAGCAGCTTGGAGGTGGCAGCGGGCTACGAGCAGTACTTC.

The chain has TRBV5-4 and TRBJ1-1, with TRBD1 as a possible D gene (5 bases). Germline values: CDR1 SGHNT, CDR2 YYREEE (reference sequence). V was trimmed by 4 bases and J by 5 bases, leaving 15 bases between them. This CDR3 is 14 amino acids long. The DNA for the CDR3 is TGTGCCAGCAGCATATACAGGTCCCGAACTGAAGCTTTCTTT. Translating gives CASSIYRSRTEAFF. Looking up the rest from reference TRBV5-4 and TRBJ1-1 gives the full variable domain: ETGVTQSPTHLIKTRGQQVTLRCSSQSGHNTVSWYQQALGQGPQFIFQYYREEENGRGNFPPRFSGLQFPNYSSELNVNALELDDSALYLCASSIYRSRTEAFFGQGTRLTVV.

The chain recombines TRBV19 with TRBJ2-7, with TRBD2 identical over 9 bases. This CDR3 is 16 amino acids long. V lost 0 bases to trimming and J lost 3 bases; unmatched junction nucleotides: 6. Germline CDR1 LNHDA, CDR2 SQIVND (reference sequence). Written as DNA, the CDR3 is TGTGCCAGTAGTATAGATCTCGCTAGCGGGAACTACGAGCAGTACTTC. Protein: CASSIDLASGNYEQYF.

This sequence joins TRBV5-1 and TRBJ2-7; 7 nucleotides align to TRBD2. Germline V gene lookup returns CDR1 SGHRS and CDR2 YFSETQ. The CDR3 has 14 amino acids. The V segment lost 6 bases and the J segment 3 bases; nucleotides outside the gene matches: 9. The CDR3 protein is CASTSGTNNYEQYF. CDR3 nucleotides: TGCGCCAGCACATCAGGGACTAATAACTACGAGCAGTACTTC.

This clonotype was recorded many times. The genes are TRBV5-1 and TRBJ2-5, with 10 bases fitting TRBD1. The CDR3 has 14 residues. V lost 7 bases and J lost 3; bases outside the gene matches: 6. The germline gives CDR1 SGHRS, CDR2 YFSETQ. CDR3 region: CASRQGAPKETQYF. For the CDR3, the DNA is TGCGCCAGCCGACAGGGGGCGCCGAAAGAGACCCAGTACTTC.

This clonotype appeared many times. V gene TRBV10-2 combines with J gene TRBJ2-2; 9 bases map to TRBD2. J was trimmed by 9 bases and V by 2 bases; bases with no gene match: 10. CDR1 and CDR2 (germline): WSHSY, SAAADI. The CDR3 has 16 residues. The CDR3 loop reads CASSEVRASGTRELFF. In DNA, the CDR3 is TGCGCCAGCAGTGAGGTTAGGGCTAGCGGGACCCGGGAGCTGTTTTTT.

This clonotype was counted many times. The rearrangement links TRBV12-3 or TRBV12-4 to TRBJ2-1; 10 bases fit TRBD2. CDR3 size: 15 residues. With 7 bases clipped from V and 9 bases from J, the junction kept 12 bases outside the gene matches. The CDR3 reads CASTREAGGPIEQFF. As DNA, the CDR3 is TGTGCCAGCACTAGGGAAGCGGGAGGGCCGATTGAGCAGTTCTTC.